Shown below are 13 T cell receptor beta chains from a single sample sequenced in a study of graft-versus-host responses after intestinal transplantation. Which antigens these TCRs recognize remains unknown. Here immunoSEQ multiplex PCR was the method, and the copy in TCRdb shows in-frame clones only, minus some. Among about 90,000 clones, 80% to 95% were seen once, and the ten largest hold about 0.29%. Material: unstimulated CD4+ T cells sorted from spleen or lymph node cells, obtained before intestinal transplant. The receptors here all came from a human donor who received an intestinal transplant.

The chain couples TRBV19 to TRBJ1-2; weak D call: TRBD1 (6 bases). V lost 4 bases to trimming and J lost 2 bases, with 11 bases between them. The CDR3 runs to 14 residues. Germline lookup yields CDR1 LNHDA and CDR2 SQIVND (reference sequence). CDR3: CASSSGGRNYGYTF. The CDR3 coding sequence is TGTGCCAGTAGTAGTGGGGGCAGGAACTATGGCTACACCTTC.

V and J are TRBV19 and TRBJ1-1, with D possibly TRBD1 on 5 matching bases. The germline gives CDR1 LNHDA, CDR2 SQIVND (reference sequence). The CDR3 is made up of 14 amino acids. V lost 5 bases to trimming and J lost 4 bases, with 14 bases between them. CDR3 in DNA: TGTGCCAGTAGTCCGCTCGGGACGGGCACTGAAGCTTTCTTT. This gives the protein CASSPLGTGTEAFF. The variable domain in full, with the rest retrieved from reference TRBV19 and TRBJ1-1, is DGGITQSPKYLFRKEGQNVTLSCEQNLNHDAMYWYRQDPGQGLRLIYYSQIVNDFQKGDIAEGYSVSREKKESFPLTVTSAQKNPTAFYLCASSPLGTGTEAFFGQGTRLTVV.

The V and J genes are TRBV7-9 and TRBJ2-7, with 12 bases fitting TRBD2. The CDR3 is 16 residues long. Germline V gene lookup returns CDR1 SEHNR and CDR2 FQNEAQ (reference sequence). V shed 4 bases, J shed 5 bases, and the junction held 9 bases outside the gene matches. The CDR3 here is CASSSGLAGNVDEQYF. CDR3 sequence (DNA): TGTGCCAGCAGCTCAGGACTAGCGGGAAATGTCGACGAGCAGTACTTC.

The genes are TRBV21-1 and TRBJ2-3; TRBD2 is the table's D call and was not checked against the DNA. TRBV21-1 is termed a pseudogene. CDR3 length: 15 amino acids. The CDR3 DNA follows: TGTGCCAGCAGCAAAAGAGGGCATCGCACAGATACGCAGTATTTT. Its translation is CASSKRGHRTDTQYF.

The chain links TRBV19 to TRBJ2-3, with a possible D match to TRBD2 (5 bases). V was clipped by 3 bases and J by 1 base, with 14 bases between them. The CDR3 totals 16 residues. Germline V lookup: CDR1 LNHDA, CDR2 SQIVND (reference sequence). This CDR3 is CASSISPSTGTDTQYF. The CDR3 DNA follows: TGTGCCAGTAGTATTAGCCCTAGCACTGGCACAGATACGCAGTATTTT.

The V call is TRBV20-1, the J call TRBJ2-1; D unclear. V lost 6 bases and J 10 bases, leaving 13 bases between the germline ends. CDR1 DFQATT and CDR2 SNEGSKA come from the germline V gene (reference sequence). The CDR3 consists of 11 residues. This chain's CDR3 is CSATRVGEQFF. CDR3 nucleotides: TGCAGTGCCACTCGGGTAGGGGAGCAGTTCTTC.

This rearrangement joins TRBV27 to TRBJ1-1; D perhaps matches TRBD1 (5 bases). This CDR3 has 15 residues. Deletions cut 7 bases from V and 4 bases from J, with 19 bases between. Per germline, CDR1 MNHEY and CDR2 SMNVEV (reference sequence). CDR3 loop: CASISGGSGSTEAFF. For the CDR3, the DNA is TGTGCCAGCATCTCCGGGGGGTCGGGTAGCACTGAAGCTTTCTTT.

The rearrangement uses TRBV18 and TRBJ2-7, with 11 bases aligning to TRBD2. The J segment lost 7 bases and the V segment lost 3 bases, leaving 8 bases of the junction unmatched. CDR1 and CDR2 from the germline V gene are KGHSH and LQKENI. The CDR3 has 15 residues. The CDR3 DNA reads as TGTGCCAGCTCACCCCCGGGACTAGCGGTGTGGGAGCAGTACTTC. This gives the protein CASSPPGLAVWEQYF.

This chain links TRBV11-2 with TRBJ1-2; maybe TRBD1 (6 bases). Germline V lookup: CDR1 SGHAT, CDR2 FQNNGV. V shed 5 bases and J shed 3 bases, with 13 bases lying between them. This CDR3 has 14 residues. The CDR3 sequence: CASSPLQGYYGYTF. The DNA for the CDR3 is TGTGCCAGCAGCCCCCTTCAGGGGTACTATGGCTACACCTTC.

This clone showed up just once. The chain recombines TRBV29-1 with TRBJ2-7; D might be TRBD1 (5 bases). Germline lookup yields CDR1 SQVTM and CDR2 ANQGSEA. The V end lost 6 bases, the J end lost 3 bases, and 9 bases lay between the germline ends. This CDR3 has 11 residues. The CDR3 bases are TGCAGCGTCCTCCAGGGCTACGAGCAGTACTTC. Translating it yields CSVLQGYEQYF.

The chain carries TRBV7-9 and TRBJ1-2, with 8 bases aligning to TRBD1. This CDR3 has 16 amino acids. The germline V gene has CDR1 SEHNR and CDR2 FQNEAQ (reference sequence). The trim removed 4 bases at V and 7 bases at J, leaving 14 bases unmatched. CDR3 residues: CASSYLTGQGKVGYTF. CDR3 nucleotide sequence: TGTGCCAGCAGCTACCTAACCGGACAGGGAAAGGTTGGCTACACCTTC.

This clone was counted once. V gene TRBV9 combines with J gene TRBJ1-5; no reliable D call. The V and J ends lost 3 bases and 1 base respectively, with 11 bases between them. The germline gives CDR1 SGDLS, CDR2 YYNGEE. This CDR3 spans 15 amino acids. The CDR3 loop is CASSDGVLSNQPQHF. In nucleotides, the CDR3 is TGTGCCAGCAGCGACGGGGTGTTGAGCAATCAGCCCCAGCATTTT.

The chain couples TRBV5-6 to TRBJ1-2; 7 bases fit TRBD1. Germline lookup yields CDR1 SGHDT and CDR2 YYEEEE. CDR3 length: 13 amino acids. V was pared by 1 base and J by 9 bases, with 6 bases of the junction left unmatched. The CDR3 nucleotides are TGTGCCAGCAGCTTGTCCCAGGGGGGTAGCTACACCTTC. Its translation: CASSLSQGGSYTF.